This is a list of T cell receptor beta chains from one sample in a study of OX40 agonist ivuxolimab in advanced cancers. Only in-frame clones appear in the TCRdb table, and some are missing; sequencing was by immunoSEQ multiplex PCR. The data show approximately 56,000 clones, roughly nine tenths seen once. This specimen consisted of CD4+ or CD8+ T cells sorted from blood, obtained in a trial of the OX40 agonist ivuxolimab. The receptors come from an adult with an advanced solid tumor such as melanoma, head and neck, liver or kidney cancer. Both conserved end residues are part of each CDR3. A D gene is named only where the DNA matches it firmly. Expanded clones are given a class, and other clones once, few, many or no size at all.

V gene: TRBV5-4
D gene: NA
clone size: NA
J gene: TRBJ1-1
CDR3 DNA: TGTGCCAGCAGGGGAGGATCGGCTGAAGCTTTCTTT
CDR3 protein: CASRGGSAEAFF

V gene: TRBV4-3
D gene: NA
clone size: NA
J gene: TRBJ1-5
CDR3 DNA: TGCGCCAGCAGCCCCTGGGAAGGGCAGCCCCAGCATTTT
CDR3 protein: CASSPWEGQPQHF

V gene: TRBV6-1
D gene: NA
clone size: NA
J gene: TRBJ1-5
CDR3 DNA: TGTGCCAGCAGCGACATCCCTAGCAATCAGCCCCAGCATTTT
CDR3 protein: CASSDIPSNQPQHF

V gene: TRBV4-1
D gene: TRBD1
clone size: medium-sized
J gene: TRBJ1-5
CDR3 DNA: TGCGCCAGCAGCCAGAGCCGAGCAACACAGGGGGCCCAGCATTTT
CDR3 protein: CASSQSRATQGAQHF

V gene: TRBV29-1
D gene: TRBD1
clone size: NA
J gene: TRBJ2-7
CDR3 DNA: TGCAGCGTTGATCGGTTCGGGACAGGGACGTACGAGCAGTACTTC
CDR3 protein: CSVDRFGTGTYEQYF

V gene: TRBV6-1
D gene: TRBD2
clone size: NA
J gene: TRBJ2-7
CDR3 DNA: TGTGCCAGCAGTGAGGGACTAGCGGGGGGATCCTACGAGCAGTACTTC
CDR3 protein: CASSEGLAGGSYEQYF

V gene: TRBV10-3
D gene: TRBD2
clone size: once
J gene: TRBJ2-1
CDR3 DNA: TGTGCCATCAGAGAGGGACTAGCGGGTTACAATGAGCAGTTCTTC
CDR3 protein: CAIREGLAGYNEQFF

V gene: TRBV27
D gene: NA
clone size: NA
J gene: TRBJ1-2
CDR3 DNA: TGTGCCAGCAGTTTATCGGCAACAGGGAGAGTTGGCTACACCTTC
CDR3 protein: CASSLSATGRVGYTF

V gene: TRBV6-1
D gene: NA
clone size: once
J gene: TRBJ1-1
CDR3 DNA: TGTGCCAGCAGTCTAGGGGGGGGGCTTGAAGCTTTCTTT
CDR3 protein: CASSLGGGLEAFF

V gene: TRBV4-1
D gene: NA
clone size: few
J gene: TRBJ1-5
CDR3 DNA: TGCGCCAGCAGCCAAGAAACGGGGTCGGGCAATCAGCCCCAGCATTTT
CDR3 protein: CASSQETGSGNQPQHF

V gene: TRBV6-1
D gene: NA
clone size: NA
J gene: TRBJ1-5
CDR3 DNA: TGTGCCAGCAGTATTCACAGCAATAGCAATCAGCCCCAGCATTTT
CDR3 protein: CASSIHSNSNQPQHF